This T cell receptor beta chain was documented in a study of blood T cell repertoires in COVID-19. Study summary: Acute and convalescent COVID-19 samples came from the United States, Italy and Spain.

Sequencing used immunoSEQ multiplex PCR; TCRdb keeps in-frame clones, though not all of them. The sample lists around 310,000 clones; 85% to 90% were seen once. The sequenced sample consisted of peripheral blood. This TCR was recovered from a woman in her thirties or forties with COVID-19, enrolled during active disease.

The CDR3 spells CASYPGGGLSSYSNQPQHF. CDR3 sequence (DNA): TGTGCCAGTTACCCGGGGGGCGGTCTCTCGTCTTATAGCAATCAGCCCCAGCATTTT. The chain recombines TRBV19 with TRBJ1-5; a weak D match, TRBD1 (6 bases). Germline-derived CDR1 and CDR2 are LNHDA and SQIVND (reference sequence). The CDR3 is 19 residues long. Trimming left V 8 bases short and J 0 bases short, with 26 bases between.